Sequencing of this T cell receptor (beta chain) was carried out in a study of OX40 agonist ivuxolimab in advanced cancers. Germline trimming cut 4 bases from V and 4 bases from J; bases unmatched to any gene: 9. CDR3 length: 15 amino acids. Germline V gene lookup returns CDR1 SEHNR and CDR2 FQNEAQ (reference sequence). Measured with immunoSEQ multiplex PCR; TCRdb has only the in-frame clones, and not every one. The data hold approximately 94,000 clones, with under 95% observed a single time. The gene calls are TRBV7-9 and TRBJ1-2; 7 bases align to TRBD1. The sequences come from CD4+ or CD8+ T cells sorted from blood, collected in a trial of the OX40 agonist ivuxolimab. The receptor's source is an adult with an advanced solid tumor such as melanoma, head and neck, liver or kidney cancer. The CDR3 sequence: CASSWEGAGSYGYTF. DNA for the CDR3: TGTGCCAGCAGCTGGGAGGGGGCTGGGAGCTATGGCTACACCTTC.